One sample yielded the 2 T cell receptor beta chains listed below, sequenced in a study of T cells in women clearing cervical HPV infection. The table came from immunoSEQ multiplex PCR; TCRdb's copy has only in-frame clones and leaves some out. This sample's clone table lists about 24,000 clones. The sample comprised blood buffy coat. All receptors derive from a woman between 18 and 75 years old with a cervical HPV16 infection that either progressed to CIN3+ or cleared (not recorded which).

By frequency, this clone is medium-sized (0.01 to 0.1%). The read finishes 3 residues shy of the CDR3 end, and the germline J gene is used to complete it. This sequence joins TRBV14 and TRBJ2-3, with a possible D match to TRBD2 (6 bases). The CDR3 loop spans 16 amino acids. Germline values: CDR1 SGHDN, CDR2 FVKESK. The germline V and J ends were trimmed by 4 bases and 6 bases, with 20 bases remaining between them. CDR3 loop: CASSPMRGTSSDTQYF. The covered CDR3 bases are TGTGCCAGCAGCCCGATGCGGGGAACCTCTTCTGATACG.

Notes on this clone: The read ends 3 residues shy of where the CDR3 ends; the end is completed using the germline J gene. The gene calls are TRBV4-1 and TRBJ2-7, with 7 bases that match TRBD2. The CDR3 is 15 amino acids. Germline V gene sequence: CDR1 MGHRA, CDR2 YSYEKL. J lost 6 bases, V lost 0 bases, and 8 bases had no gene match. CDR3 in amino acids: CASSQDRGVSAEQYF. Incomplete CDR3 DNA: TGCGCCAGCAGCCAAGATCGGGGGGTAAGTGCCGAG.